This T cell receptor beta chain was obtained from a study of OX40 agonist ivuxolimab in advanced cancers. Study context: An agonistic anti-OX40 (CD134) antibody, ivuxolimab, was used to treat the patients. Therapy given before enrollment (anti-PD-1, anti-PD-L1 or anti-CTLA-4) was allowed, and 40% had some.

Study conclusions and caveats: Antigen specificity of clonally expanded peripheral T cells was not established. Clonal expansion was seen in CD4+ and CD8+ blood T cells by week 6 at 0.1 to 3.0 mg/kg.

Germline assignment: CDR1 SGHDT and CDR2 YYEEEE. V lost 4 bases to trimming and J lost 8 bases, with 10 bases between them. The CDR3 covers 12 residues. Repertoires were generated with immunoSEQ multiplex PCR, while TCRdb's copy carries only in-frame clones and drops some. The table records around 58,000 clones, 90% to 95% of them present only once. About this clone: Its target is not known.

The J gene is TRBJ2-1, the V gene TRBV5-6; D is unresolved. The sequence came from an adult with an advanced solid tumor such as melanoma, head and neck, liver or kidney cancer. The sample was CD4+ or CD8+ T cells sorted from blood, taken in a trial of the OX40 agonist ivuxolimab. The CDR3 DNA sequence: TGTGCCAGCAGCACCAAGTCGGATGAGCAGTTCTTC. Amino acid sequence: CASSTKSDEQFF.